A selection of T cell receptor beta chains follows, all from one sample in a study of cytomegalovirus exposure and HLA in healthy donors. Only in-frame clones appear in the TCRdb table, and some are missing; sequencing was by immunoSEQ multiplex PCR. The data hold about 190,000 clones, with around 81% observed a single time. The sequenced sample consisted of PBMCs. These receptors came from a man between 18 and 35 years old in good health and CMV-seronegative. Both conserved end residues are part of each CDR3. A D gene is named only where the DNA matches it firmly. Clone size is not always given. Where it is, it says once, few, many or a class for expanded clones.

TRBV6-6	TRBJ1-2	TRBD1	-	CASSYESGTGAGYTF	TGTGCCAGCAGTTACGAATCGGGGACAGGGGCTGGCTACACCTTC
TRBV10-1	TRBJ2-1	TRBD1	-	CASSVGQGRIYNEQFF	TGCGCCAGCAGTGTTGGACAGGGAAGGATTTACAATGAGCAGTTCTTC
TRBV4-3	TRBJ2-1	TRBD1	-	CASSLGQGFNEQFF	TGCGCCAGCAGCCTGGGACAGGGGTTTAATGAGCAGTTCTTC
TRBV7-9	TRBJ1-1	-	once	CASRFGPDEAFF	TGTGCCAGCAGATTTGGGCCAGATGAAGCTTTCTTT
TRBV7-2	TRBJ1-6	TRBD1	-	CASSPGTAKTPLHF	TGTGCCAGCAGCCCAGGGACAGCCAAAACACCCCTCCACTTT
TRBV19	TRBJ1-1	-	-	CARVRPGGLEAFF	TGTGCCAGGGTTCGACCCGGGGGATTAGAAGCTTTCTTT
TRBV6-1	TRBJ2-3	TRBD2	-	CASSQAGFTDTQYF	TGTGCCAGCTCTCAAGCGGGGTTCACAGATACGCAGTATTTT
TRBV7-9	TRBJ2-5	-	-	CASGHRRGDKETQYF	TGTGCCAGCGGCCATCGGCGGGGAGATAAAGAGACCCAGTACTTC
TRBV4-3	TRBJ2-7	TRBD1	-	CASSRDPGGSYEQYF	TGCGCCAGCAGCCGCGACCCAGGGGGCTCCTACGAGCAGTACTTC
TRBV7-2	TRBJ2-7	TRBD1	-	CASSSGTGYYEQYF	TGTGCCAGCAGCTCTGGGACAGGGTACTACGAGCAGTACTTC
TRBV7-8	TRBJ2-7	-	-	CASSLSGSSYEQYF	TGTGCCAGCAGCTTGTCGGGTTCTTCCTACGAGCAGTACTTC
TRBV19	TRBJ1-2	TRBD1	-	CASSTDRGTYGYTF	TGTGCCAGTAGTACCGACAGGGGTACCTATGGCTACACCTTC
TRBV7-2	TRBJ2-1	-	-	CASMPGIARNEQFF	TGTGCCAGCATGCCGGGTATAGCTCGTAATGAGCAGTTCTTC
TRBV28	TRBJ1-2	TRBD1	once	CASSRDRENYGYTF	TGTGCCAGCAGTAGGGACAGGGAGAACTATGGCTACACCTTC
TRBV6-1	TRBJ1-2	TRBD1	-	CASSELDRGLDGYTF	TGTGCCAGCAGTGAACTAGACAGGGGGCTAGATGGCTACACCTTC
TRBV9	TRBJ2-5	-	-	CASSDPVQGLRGKGTQYF	TGTGCCAGCAGCGACCCGGTCCAGGGGCTTAGGGGCAAGGGGACCCAGTACTTC
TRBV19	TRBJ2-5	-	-	CASSPSDTPGTQYF	TGTGCCAGTAGTCCGTCGGACACTCCGGGGACCCAGTACTTC
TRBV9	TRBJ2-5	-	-	CASSVAGTPQETQYF	TGTGCCAGCAGCGTAGCCGGGACACCGCAAGAGACCCAGTACTTC
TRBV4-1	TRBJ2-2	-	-	CASSQEEGLNTGELFF	TGCGCCAGCAGCCAAGAAGAGGGCTTGAACACCGGGGAGCTGTTTTTT
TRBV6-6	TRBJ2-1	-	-	CASSKQVNEQFF	TGTGCCAGCAGTAAACAAGTCAATGAGCAGTTCTTC
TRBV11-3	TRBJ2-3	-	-	CASTYRDRGNTDTQYF	TGTGCCAGCACCTACAGGGACCGGGGAAACACAGATACGCAGTATTTT
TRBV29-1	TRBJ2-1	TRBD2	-	CSGGGGGTYNEQFF	TGCAGCGGCGGTGGCGGGGGGACCTACAATGAGCAGTTCTTC